The rows below give T cell receptor beta chains drawn from one sample of a study of technical replicates of blood from several donors. Sequencing was performed with immunoSEQ multiplex PCR; in TCRdb, only in-frame clones are kept and a portion is missing. The sample includes tens of thousands of clones, 90% to 95% of them seen just once. The sequenced sample was T cells isolated from PBMCs. Receptor source: a human donor in good health. Both conserved end residues are part of each CDR3. D genes are given only for firm matches. Size is stated for part of the rows, as once, few or many counts, or as a class when the clone is expanded.

d_call	clone_size	v_call	j_call	cdr3_aa	cdr3_nt
TRBD2	.	TRBV28	TRBJ2-3	CASSFLLAGGSDTQYF	TGTGCCAGCAGTTTTTTATTAGCGGGAGGTTCCGATACGCAGTATTTT
.	once	TRBV5-4	TRBJ2-7	CASSFGGSEQYF	TGTGCCAGCAGTTTTGGGGGCAGCGAGCAGTACTTC
TRBD2	once	TRBV5-6	TRBJ2-1	CASSQLAVYEQFF	TGTGCCAGCAGCCAACTAGCGGTTTATGAGCAGTTCTTC
.	.	TRBV27	TRBJ2-7	CASSFIGEAYEQYF	TGTGCCAGCAGTTTCATTGGGGAGGCCTACGAGCAGTACTTC
TRBD2	.	TRBV28	TRBJ2-7	CASSLSGEGNEQYF	TGTGCCAGCAGTTTATCGGGGGAGGGTAACGAGCAGTACTTC
TRBD2	.	TRBV6-1	TRBJ2-1	CASSENYEAGEVWSEQFF	TGTGCCAGCAGTGAAAACTATGAAGCGGGAGAGGTTTGGAGTGAGCAGTTCTTC
.	.	TRBV5-8	TRBJ2-7	CASSLDLYEQYF	TGTGCCAGCAGCTTGGATCTCTACGAGCAGTACTTC
.	.	TRBV27	TRBJ2-1	CASSPWTYKNNEQFF	TGTGCCAGCAGTCCGTGGACTTATAAGAACAATGAGCAGTTCTTC
TRBD1	.	TRBV6-6	TRBJ1-2	CASSYYRGGNYGYTF	TGTGCCAGCAGTTACTACAGGGGGGGCAACTATGGCTACACCTTC
TRBD2	once	TRBV6-5	TRBJ2-7	CASSYLGGGSYEQYF	TGTGCCAGCAGTTACCTCGGGGGGGGCTCCTACGAGCAGTACTTC
.	.	TRBV28	TRBJ1-2	CASSFTGSYGYTF	TGTGCCAGCAGTTTTACAGGGTCCTATGGCTACACCTTC
.	.	TRBV10-3	TRBJ2-2	CAIMLGGTLSGELFF	TGTGCCATCATGCTGGGCGGGACCCTCTCCGGGGAGCTGTTTTTT
.	.	TRBV7-2	TRBJ1-2	CASSREDGYTF	TGTGCCAGCAGCAGAGAAGATGGCTACACCTTC
TRBD1	.	TRBV27	TRBJ1-1	CASRDRGLNTEAFF	TGTGCCAGCCGGGACAGGGGATTGAACACTGAAGCTTTCTTT
TRBD1	once	TRBV13	TRBJ1-3	CASSYKGQISGNTIYF	TGTGCCAGCAGCTACAAGGGACAGATCTCTGGAAACACCATATATTTT